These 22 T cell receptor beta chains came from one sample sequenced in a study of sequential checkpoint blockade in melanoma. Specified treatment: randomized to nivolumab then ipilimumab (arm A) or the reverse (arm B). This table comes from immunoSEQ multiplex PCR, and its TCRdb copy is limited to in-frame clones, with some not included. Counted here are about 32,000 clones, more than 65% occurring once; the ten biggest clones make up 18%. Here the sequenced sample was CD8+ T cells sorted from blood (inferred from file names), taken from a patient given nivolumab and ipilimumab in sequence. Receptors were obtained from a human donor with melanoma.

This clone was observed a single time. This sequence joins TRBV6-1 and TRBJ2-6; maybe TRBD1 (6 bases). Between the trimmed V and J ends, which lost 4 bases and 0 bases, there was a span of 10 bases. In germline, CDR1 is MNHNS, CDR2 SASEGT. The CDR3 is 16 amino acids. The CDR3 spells CASSGRTASGANVLTF. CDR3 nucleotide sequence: TGTGCCAGCAGTGGCCGGACAGCCTCTGGGGCCAACGTCCTGACTTTC.

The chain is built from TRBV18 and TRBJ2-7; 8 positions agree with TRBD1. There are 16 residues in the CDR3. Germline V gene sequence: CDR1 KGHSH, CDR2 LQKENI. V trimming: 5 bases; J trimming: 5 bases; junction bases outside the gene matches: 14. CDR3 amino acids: CASSVPGQDLADEQYF. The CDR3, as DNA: TGTGCCAGCTCAGTTCCGGGACAGGACCTCGCTGACGAGCAGTACTTC.

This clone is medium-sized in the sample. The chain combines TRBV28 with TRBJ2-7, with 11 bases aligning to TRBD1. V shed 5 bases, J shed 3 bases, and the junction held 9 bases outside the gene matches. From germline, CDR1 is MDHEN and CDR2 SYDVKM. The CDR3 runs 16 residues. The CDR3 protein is CASSPRTGGAFYEQYF. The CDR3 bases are TGTGCCAGCAGTCCCCGGACAGGGGGCGCGTTCTACGAGCAGTACTTC.

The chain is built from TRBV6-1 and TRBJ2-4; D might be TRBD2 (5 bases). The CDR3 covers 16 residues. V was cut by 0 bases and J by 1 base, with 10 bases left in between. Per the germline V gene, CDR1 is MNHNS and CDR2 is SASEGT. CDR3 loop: CASSEAEGFAKNIQYF. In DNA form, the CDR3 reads TGTGCCAGCAGTGAAGCTGAGGGATTCGCCAAAAACATTCAGTACTTC.

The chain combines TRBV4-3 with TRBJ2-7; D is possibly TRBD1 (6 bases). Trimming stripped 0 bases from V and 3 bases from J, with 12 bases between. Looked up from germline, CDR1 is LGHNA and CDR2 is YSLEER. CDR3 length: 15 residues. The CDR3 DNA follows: TGCGCCAGCAGCCAAGAGTGGGACATTTACTACGAGCAGTACTTC. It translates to CASSQEWDIYYEQYF.

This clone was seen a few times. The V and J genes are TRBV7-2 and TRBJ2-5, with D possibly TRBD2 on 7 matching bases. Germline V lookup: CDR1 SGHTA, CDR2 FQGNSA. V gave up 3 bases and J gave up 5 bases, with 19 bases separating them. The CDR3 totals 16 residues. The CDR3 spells CASSLPGAGVRETQYF. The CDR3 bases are TGTGCCAGCAGCTTGCCGGGGGCGGGAGTACGGGAGACCCAGTACTTC.

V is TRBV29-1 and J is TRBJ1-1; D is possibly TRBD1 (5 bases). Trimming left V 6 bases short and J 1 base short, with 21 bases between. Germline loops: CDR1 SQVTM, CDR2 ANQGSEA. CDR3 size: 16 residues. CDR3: CSVGGEFKKSNTEAFF. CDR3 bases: TGCAGCGTGGGGGGGGAATTCAAGAAATCGAACACTGAAGCTTTCTTT.

The CDR3 DNA follows: TGTGCCAGTAGTCCCATCCCGGGAAGTTACGAGCAGTACTTC. This codes for CASSPIPGSYEQYF. The chain is built from TRBV19 and TRBJ2-7, with D maybe TRBD2 (5 bases). The CDR3 runs 14 residues. Germline lookup yields CDR1 LNHDA and CDR2 SQIVND (reference sequence). V was trimmed by 5 bases and J by 4 bases, leaving 15 bases between them.

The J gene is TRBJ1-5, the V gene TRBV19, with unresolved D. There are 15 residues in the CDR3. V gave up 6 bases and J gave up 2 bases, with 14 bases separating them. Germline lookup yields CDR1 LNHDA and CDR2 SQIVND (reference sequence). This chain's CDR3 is CASSAWGVGNQPQHF. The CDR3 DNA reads TGTGCCAGTAGCGCGTGGGGAGTCGGCAATCAGCCCCAGCATTTT.

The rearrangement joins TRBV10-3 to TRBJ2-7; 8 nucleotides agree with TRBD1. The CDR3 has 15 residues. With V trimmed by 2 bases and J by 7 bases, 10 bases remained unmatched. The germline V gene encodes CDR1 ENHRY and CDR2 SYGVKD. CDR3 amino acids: CAISEPGQALEEQYF. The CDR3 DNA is TGTGCCATCAGTGAGCCGGGACAGGCCCTTGAGGAGCAGTACTTC.

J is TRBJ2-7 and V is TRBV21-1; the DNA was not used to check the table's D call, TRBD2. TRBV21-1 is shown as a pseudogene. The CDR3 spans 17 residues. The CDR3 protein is CASSKPMGGVPTYEQYF. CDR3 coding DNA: TGTGCCAGCAGCAAGCCTATGGGGGGGGTCCCGACGTACGAGCAGTACTTC.

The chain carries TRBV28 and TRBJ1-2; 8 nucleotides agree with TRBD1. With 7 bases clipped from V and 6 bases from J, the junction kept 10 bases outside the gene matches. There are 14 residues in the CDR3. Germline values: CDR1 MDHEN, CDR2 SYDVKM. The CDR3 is CASTLQGAGNGYTF. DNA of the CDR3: TGTGCCAGCACTCTCCAGGGGGCGGGGAATGGCTACACCTTC.

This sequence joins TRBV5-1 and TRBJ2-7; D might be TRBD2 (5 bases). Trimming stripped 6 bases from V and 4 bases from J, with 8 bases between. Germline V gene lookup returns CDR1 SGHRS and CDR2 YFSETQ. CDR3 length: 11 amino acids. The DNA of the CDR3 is TGCGCCAGCACCGGAGGTTACGAGCAGTACTTC. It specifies CASTGGYEQYF.

CDR3 protein: CASSGEGVLYGYTF. Here the CDR3 DNA reads TGTGCCAGCAGTGGGGAAGGGGTTCTCTATGGCTACACCTTC. V gene TRBV6-5 combines with J gene TRBJ1-2, with D possibly matching TRBD1 (5 bases). Looked up from germline, CDR1 is MNHEY and CDR2 is SVGAGI. The CDR3 covers 14 residues. Trimming took off 5 bases at V and 4 bases at J, with 14 bases between the two ends.

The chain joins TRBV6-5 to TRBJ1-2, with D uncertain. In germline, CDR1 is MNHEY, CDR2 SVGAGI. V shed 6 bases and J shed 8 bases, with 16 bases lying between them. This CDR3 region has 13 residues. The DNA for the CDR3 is TGTGCCAGCAGCCCACTACTCTTAACCGGCTACACCTTC. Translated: CASSPLLLTGYTF.

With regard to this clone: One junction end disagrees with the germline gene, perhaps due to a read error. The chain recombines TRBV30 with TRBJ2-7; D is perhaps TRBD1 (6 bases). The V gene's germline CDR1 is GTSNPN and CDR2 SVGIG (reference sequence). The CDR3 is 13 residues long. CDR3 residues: CVWRVRGSYEQYF. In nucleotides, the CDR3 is TGTGTCTGGAGAGTCAGGGGCTCCTACGAGCAGTACTTC. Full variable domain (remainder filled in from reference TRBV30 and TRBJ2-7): SQTIHQWPATLVQPVGSPLSLECTVEGTSNPNLYWYRQAAGRGLQLLFYSVGIGQISSEVPQNLSASRPQDRQFILSSKKLLLSDSGFYLCVWRVRGSYEQYFGPGTRLTVT.

The CDR3 reads CASSTGRREYMNEQFF. The DNA for the CDR3 is TGCGCCAGTTCGACGGGGCGGAGGGAGTACATGAATGAGCAGTTCTTC. The V gene is TRBV10-1, the J gene TRBJ2-1; D might be TRBD2 (6 bases). CDR1 is WNHNN, CDR2 SYGVQD, per germline (reference sequence). This CDR3 spans 16 amino acids. Trimming shortened V by 9 bases and J by 7 bases, and 25 bases separated the two germline ends.

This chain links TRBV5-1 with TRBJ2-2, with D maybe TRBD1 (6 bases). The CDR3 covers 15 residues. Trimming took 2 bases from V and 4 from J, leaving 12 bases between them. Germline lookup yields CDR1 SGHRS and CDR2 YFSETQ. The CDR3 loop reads CASSFYRAGTGELFF. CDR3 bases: TGCGCCAGCAGCTTTTACAGGGCTGGCACCGGGGAGCTGTTTTTT. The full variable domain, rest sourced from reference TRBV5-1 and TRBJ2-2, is KAGVTQTPRYLIKTRGQQVTLSCSPISGHRSVSWYQQTPGQGLQFLFEYFSETQRNKGNFPGRFSGRQFSNSRSEMNVSTLELGDSALYLCASSFYRAGTGELFFGEGSRLTVL.

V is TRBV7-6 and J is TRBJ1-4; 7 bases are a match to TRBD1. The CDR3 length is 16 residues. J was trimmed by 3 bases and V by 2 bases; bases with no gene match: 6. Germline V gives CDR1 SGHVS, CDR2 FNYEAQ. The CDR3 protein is CASSLSNRGPNEKLFF. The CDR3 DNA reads TGTGCCAGCAGCTTAAGTAACAGGGGACCTAATGAAAAACTGTTTTTT. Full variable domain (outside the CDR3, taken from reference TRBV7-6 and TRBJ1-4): GAGVSQSPRYKVTKRGQDVALRCDPISGHVSLYWYRQALGQGPEFLTYFNYEAQQDKSGLPNDRFSAERPEGSISTLTIQRTEQRDSAMYRCASSLSNRGPNEKLFFGSGTQLSVL.

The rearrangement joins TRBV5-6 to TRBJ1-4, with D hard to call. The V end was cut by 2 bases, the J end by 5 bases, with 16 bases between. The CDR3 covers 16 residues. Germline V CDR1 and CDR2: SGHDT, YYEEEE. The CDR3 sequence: CASSFQRRTMNEKLFF. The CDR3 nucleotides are TGTGCCAGCAGCTTCCAGCGGCGCACCATGAATGAAAAACTGTTTTTT.

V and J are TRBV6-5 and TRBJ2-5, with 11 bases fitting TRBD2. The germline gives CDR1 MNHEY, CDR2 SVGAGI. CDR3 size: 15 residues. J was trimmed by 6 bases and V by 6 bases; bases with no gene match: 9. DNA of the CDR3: TGTGCCAGCAGGATGACTAGCGGGGCTGTCCAGACCCAGTACTTC. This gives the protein CASRMTSGAVQTQYF.

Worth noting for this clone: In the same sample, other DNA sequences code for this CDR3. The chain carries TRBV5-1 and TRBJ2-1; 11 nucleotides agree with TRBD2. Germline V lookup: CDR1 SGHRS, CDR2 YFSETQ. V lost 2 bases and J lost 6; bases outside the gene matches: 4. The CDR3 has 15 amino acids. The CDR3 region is CASSLTSGRGNEQFF. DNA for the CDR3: TGCGCCAGCAGCTTAACTAGCGGGAGAGGCAATGAGCAGTTCTTC.